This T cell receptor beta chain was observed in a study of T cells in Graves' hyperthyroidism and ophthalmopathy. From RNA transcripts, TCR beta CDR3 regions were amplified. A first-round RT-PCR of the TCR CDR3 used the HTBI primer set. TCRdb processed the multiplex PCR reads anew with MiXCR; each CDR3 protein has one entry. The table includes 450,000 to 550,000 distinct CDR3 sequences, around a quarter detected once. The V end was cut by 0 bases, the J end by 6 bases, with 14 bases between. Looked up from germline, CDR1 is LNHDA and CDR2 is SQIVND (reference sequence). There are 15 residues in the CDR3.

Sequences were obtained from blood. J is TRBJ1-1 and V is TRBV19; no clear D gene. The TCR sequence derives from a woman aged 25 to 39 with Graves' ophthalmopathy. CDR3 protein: CASSIDRGSIPEAFF. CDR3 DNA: TGTGCCAGTAGTATAGATAGAGGTTCCATCCCTGAAGCTTTCTTT. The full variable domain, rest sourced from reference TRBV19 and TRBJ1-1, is DGGITQSPKYLFRKEGQNVTLSCEQNLNHDAMYWYRQDPGQGLRLIYYSQIVNDFQKGDIAEGYSVSREKKESFPLTVTSAQKNPTAFYLCASSIDRGSIPEAFFGQGTRLTVV.